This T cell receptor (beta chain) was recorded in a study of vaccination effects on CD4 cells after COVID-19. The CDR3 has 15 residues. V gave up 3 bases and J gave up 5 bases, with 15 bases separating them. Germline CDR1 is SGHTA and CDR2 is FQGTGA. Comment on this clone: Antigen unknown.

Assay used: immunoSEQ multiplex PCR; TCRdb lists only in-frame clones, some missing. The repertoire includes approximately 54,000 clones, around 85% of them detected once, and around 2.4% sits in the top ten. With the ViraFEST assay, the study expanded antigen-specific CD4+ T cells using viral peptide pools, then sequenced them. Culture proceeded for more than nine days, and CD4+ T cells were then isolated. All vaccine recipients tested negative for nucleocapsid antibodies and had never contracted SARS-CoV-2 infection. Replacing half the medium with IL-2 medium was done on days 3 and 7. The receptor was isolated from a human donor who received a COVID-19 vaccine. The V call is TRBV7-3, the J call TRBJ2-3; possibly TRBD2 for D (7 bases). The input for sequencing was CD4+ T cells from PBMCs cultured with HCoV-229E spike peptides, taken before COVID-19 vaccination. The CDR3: CASSFGGLGLDTQYF. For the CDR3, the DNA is TGTGCCAGCAGCTTCGGGGGGCTGGGGTTAGATACGCAGTATTTT.